This entry lists 5 T cell receptor beta chains sequenced from one sample in a study of CD8 T cells in Susac syndrome (dated by TCRdb to between 2019 and 2020). The method was the immunoSEQ multiplex PCR assay. RNA was extracted using the RNeasy kit, and 0.5 to 1 microgram was reverse transcribed with random hexamers. TCRdb reran the public reads through fastp at Q25 and MiXCR, keeping productive beta chains. Rows with a matching CDR3 protein are joined into one entry that keeps the most common DNA and genes. Across this sample there are 170,000 or so distinct CDR3 sequences, with 90% to 95% seen only once. Roughly 0.1% of the sample comes from the top ten. Sequenced input: CD4+ T cells from PBMCs. The receptors come from a human donor with multiple sclerosis.

The V gene is TRBV15, the J gene TRBJ2-1; 10 bases agree with TRBD1. CDR1 is LNHNV, CDR2 YYDKDF, per germline (reference sequence). J lost 13 bases, V lost 0 bases, and 9 bases had no gene match. CDR3 length equals 15 residues. The CDR3 loop is CATSRDSGQGGFQFF. In nucleotides, the CDR3 is TGTGCCACCAGCAGAGACTCCGGACAGGGGGGGTTCCAGTTCTTC.

The chain carries TRBV5-3 and TRBJ2-7; D is unclear. TRBV5-3 is an ORF for which the function is uncertain. Trimming took 1 base from V and 5 from J, leaving 7 bases between them. The CDR3 consists of 12 residues. The CDR3 DNA sequence: TGTGCCAGAAGCTTGCAACGGGACGAGCAGTACTTC. Residues: CARSLQRDEQYF.

This chain links TRBV7-9 with TRBJ2-7, with D unresolved. Germline V lookup: CDR1 SEHNR, CDR2 FQNEAQ (reference sequence). V was trimmed by 3 bases and J by 2 bases, leaving 8 bases between them. The CDR3 has 13 amino acids. The CDR3 loop reads CASSFMGTYEQYF. Written as DNA, the CDR3 is TGTGCCAGCAGCTTTATGGGCACCTACGAGCAGTACTTC. Complete variable domain (other parts from reference TRBV7-9 and TRBJ2-7): DTGVSQNPRHKITKRGQNVTFRCDPISEHNRLYWYRQTLGQGPEFLTYFQNEAQLEKSRLLSDRFSAERPKGSFSTLEIQRTEQGDSAMYLCASSFMGTYEQYFGPGTRLTVT.

Only one count was recorded for this clonotype. The rearrangement uses TRBV7-8 and TRBJ2-1; TRBD1 aligns across 7 bases. Germline trimming cut 5 bases from V and 4 bases from J; bases unmatched to any gene: 5. There are 14 residues in the CDR3. CDR1 and CDR2 (germline): SGHVS, FQNEAQ. In DNA form, the CDR3 reads TGTGCCAGCAGCCCCCGGGACAGATACAATGAGCAGTTCTTC. Protein: CASSPRDRYNEQFF.

The CDR3 DNA reads as TGCAGCGTTGAGTGGTCAGGGGGAGAGACCCAGTACTTC. Its protein is CSVEWSGGETQYF. The V call is TRBV29-1, the J call TRBJ2-5; 7 bases align to TRBD1. The germline V gene has CDR1 SQVTM and CDR2 ANQGSEA. With V trimmed by 3 bases and J by 4 bases, 5 bases remained unmatched. The CDR3 extends over 13 amino acids.